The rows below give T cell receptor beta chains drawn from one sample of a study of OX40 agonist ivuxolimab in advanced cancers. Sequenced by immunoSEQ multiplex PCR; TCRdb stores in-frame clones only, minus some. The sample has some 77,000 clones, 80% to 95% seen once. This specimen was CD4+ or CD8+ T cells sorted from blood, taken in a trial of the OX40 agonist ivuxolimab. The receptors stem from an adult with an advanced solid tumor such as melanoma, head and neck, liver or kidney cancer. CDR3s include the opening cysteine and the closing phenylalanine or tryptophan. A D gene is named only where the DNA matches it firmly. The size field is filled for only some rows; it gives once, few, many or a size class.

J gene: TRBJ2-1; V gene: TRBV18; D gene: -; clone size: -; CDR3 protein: CASSPTDTTGAGQFF; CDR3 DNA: TGTGCCAGCTCACCGACCGATACAACGGGGGCGGGACAGTTCTTC
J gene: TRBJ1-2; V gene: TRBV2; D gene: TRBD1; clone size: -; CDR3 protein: CACRGLNYGYTF; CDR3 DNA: TGTGCATGCAGGGGGCTTAACTATGGCTACACCTTC
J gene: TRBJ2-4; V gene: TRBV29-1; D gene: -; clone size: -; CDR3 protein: CSALKSIQYF; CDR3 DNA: TGCAGCGCCCTCAAGTCGATTCAGTACTTC
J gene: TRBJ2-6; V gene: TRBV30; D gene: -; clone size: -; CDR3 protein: CAWRLSGANVLTF; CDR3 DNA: TGTGCCTGGAGGCTCTCTGGGGCCAACGTCCTGACTTTC
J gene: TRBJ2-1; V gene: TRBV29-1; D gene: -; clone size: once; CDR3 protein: CSVDRAIDYNEQFF; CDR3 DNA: TGCAGCGTCGACCGCGCTATTGACTACAATGAGCAGTTCTTC
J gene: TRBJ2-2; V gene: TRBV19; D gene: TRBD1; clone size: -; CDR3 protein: CASKPGQGPTANTGELFF; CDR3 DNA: TGTGCCAGTAAACCGGGACAGGGACCTACCGCGAACACCGGGGAGCTGTTTTTT
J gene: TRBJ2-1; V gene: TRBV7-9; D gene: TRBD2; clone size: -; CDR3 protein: CATVSGNDFEQFF; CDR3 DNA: TGTGCCACTGTTAGCGGGAACGACTTTGAGCAGTTCTTC
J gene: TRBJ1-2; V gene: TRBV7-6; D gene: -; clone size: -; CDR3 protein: CASSLTSGLGGDGYTF; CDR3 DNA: TGTGCCAGCAGCTTAACCTCAGGTTTAGGGGGAGATGGCTACACCTTC
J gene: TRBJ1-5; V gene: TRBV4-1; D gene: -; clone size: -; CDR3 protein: CASSQNLQTSNQPQHF; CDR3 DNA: TGCGCCAGCAGCCAAAACCTCCAAACTAGCAATCAGCCCCAGCATTTT
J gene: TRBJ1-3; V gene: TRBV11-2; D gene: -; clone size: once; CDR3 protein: CASSLVTAGGNTIYF; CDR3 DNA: TGTGCCAGCAGCTTAGTTACGGCGGGTGGAAACACCATATATTTT
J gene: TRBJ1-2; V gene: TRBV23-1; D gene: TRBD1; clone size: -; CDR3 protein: CASSQTGQGANYGYTF; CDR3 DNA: TGCGCCAGCAGTCAAACGGGACAGGGGGCTAACTATGGCTACACCTTC
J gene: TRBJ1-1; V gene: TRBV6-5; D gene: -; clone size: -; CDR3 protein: CASSYPGYDTEAFF; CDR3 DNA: TGTGCCAGCAGTTACCCAGGGTACGACACTGAAGCTTTCTTT
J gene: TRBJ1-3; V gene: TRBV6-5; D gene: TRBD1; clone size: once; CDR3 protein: CASNRGFSGNTIYF; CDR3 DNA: TGTGCCAGCAACAGGGGTTTCTCTGGAAACACCATATATTTT
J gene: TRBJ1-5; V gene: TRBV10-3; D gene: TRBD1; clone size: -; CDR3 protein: CAISEVPGGGNQPQHF; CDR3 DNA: TGTGCCATCAGTGAGGTGCCAGGGGGCGGCAATCAGCCCCAGCATTTT
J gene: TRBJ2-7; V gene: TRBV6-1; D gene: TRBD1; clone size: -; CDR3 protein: CASSERDSSYEQYF; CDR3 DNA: TGTGCCAGCAGTGAACGGGACAGCTCCTACGAGCAGTACTTC
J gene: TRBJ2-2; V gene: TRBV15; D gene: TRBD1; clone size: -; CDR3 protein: CATSRGETGGNTGELFF; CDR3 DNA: TGTGCCACCAGCAGAGGAGAGACAGGGGGCAACACCGGGGAGCTGTTTTTT
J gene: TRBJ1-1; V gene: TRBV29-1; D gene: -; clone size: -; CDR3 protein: CSVTGVEAFF; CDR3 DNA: TGCAGCGTTACGGGGGTTGAAGCTTTCTTT
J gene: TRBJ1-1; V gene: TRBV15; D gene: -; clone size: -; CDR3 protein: CATSREVGSRSLKFF; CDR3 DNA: TGTGCCACCAGCAGAGAAGTGGGTAGTCGCAGTTTAAAATTCTTT
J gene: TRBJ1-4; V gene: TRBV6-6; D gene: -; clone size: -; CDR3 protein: CASSSGRFNEKLFF; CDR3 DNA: TGTGCCAGCAGTTCCGGCAGGTTTAATGAAAAACTGTTTTTT
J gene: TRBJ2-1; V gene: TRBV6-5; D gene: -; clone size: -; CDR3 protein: CASRLTSDYPHFF; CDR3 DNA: TGTGCCAGCAGACTTACGTCTGACTACCCCCATTTCTTC
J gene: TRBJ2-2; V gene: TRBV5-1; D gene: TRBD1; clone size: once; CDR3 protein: CASSASGTGVGGELFF; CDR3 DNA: TGCGCCAGCAGCGCGTCCGGGACAGGGGTCGGCGGGGAGCTGTTTTTT
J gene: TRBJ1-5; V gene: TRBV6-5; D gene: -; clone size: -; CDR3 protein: CASSQVKQGSRPQHF; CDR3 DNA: TGTGCCAGCAGCCAGGTAAAGCAGGGGTCGAGGCCCCAGCATTTT
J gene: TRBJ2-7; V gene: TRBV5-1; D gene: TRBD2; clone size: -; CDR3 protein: CASSLTSGVSSYEQYF; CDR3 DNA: TGCGCCAGCAGCTTGACTAGCGGGGTGAGCTCCTACGAGCAGTACTTC
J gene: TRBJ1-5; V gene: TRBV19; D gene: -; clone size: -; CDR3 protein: CASIQHLNQPQHF; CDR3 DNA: TGTGCCAGTATACAGCATCTGAATCAGCCCCAGCATTTT